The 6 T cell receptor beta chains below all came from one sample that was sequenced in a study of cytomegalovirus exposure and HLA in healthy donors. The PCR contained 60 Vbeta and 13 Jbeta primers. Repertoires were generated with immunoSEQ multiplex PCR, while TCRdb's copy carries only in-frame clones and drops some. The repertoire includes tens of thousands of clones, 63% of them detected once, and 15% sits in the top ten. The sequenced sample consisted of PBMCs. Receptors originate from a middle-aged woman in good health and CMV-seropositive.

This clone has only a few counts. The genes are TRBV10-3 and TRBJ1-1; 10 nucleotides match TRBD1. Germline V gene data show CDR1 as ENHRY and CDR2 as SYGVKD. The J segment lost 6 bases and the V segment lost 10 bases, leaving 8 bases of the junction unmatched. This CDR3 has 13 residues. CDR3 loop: CASRQGAGAEAFF. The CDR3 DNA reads TGTGCCAGTCGACAGGGGGCGGGGGCTGAAGCTTTCTTT.

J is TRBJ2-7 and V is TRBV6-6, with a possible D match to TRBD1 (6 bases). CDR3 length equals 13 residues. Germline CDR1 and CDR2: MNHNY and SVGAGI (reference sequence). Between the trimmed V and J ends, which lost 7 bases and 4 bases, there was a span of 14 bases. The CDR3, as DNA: TGTGCCAGCACCACCATTCAGGGGTACGAGCAGTACTTC. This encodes CASTTIQGYEQYF.

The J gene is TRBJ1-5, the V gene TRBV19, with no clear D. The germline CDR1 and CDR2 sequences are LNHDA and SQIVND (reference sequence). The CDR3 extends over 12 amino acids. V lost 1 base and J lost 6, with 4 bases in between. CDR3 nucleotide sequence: TGTGCCAGTAGTATAGTGGCTCAGCCCCAGCATTTT. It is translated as CASSIVAQPQHF.

The chain's CDR3 is CASSLEAAGELFF. The CDR3 region has the DNA TGTGCCAGCAGCTTAGAAGCGGCCGGGGAGCTGTTTTTT. The chain carries TRBV7-9 and TRBJ2-2, with D possibly TRBD2 on 5 matching bases. The ends were cut back, 1 base at V and 6 bases at J, with 6 bases in the middle. Germline CDR1 and CDR2: SEHNR and FQNEAQ (reference sequence). CDR3 length: 13 residues.

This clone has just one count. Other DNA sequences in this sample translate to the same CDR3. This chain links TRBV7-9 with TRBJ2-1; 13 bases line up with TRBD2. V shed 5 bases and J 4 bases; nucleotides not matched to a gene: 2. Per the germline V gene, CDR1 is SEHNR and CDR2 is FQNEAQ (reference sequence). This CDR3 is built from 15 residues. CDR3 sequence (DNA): TGTGCCAGCAGCCCGGGACTAGCGGGATACAATGAGCAGTTCTTC. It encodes CASSPGLAGYNEQFF.

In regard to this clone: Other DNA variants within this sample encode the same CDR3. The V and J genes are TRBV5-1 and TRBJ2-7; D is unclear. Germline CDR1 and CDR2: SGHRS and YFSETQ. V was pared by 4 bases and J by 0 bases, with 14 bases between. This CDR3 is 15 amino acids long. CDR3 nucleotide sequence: TGCGCCAGCAGCGTTACGGGTCTCCGCTCCTACGAGCAGTACTTC. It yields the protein CASSVTGLRSYEQYF.